This TCR beta chain was documented in a study of T cell clusters in autoimmune cytopenias (dated by TCRdb to 2018 to 2020). At the level of the whole study: TRB sequencing reached a median depth of 51,575 reads per sample and yielded a median of about 2,500 distinct TRB clonotypes per sample. In autoimmune cytopenia patients, peripheral blood TRB and IGH repertoires were sequenced during active disease and over treatment follow-up, together with healthy, CLL and autoimmune hepatitis controls. The study was designed to test whether a disease-specific immune repertoire signature usable as a blood-based biomarker is carried by autoimmune cytopenia patients.

Multiplex PCR with a touch-down protocol amplified TRB rearrangements, with the TRB-A and TRB-B primer pools combined in a single tube. Illumina adapters and sample indices were attached to the amplicons through two consecutive PCR reactions using Phusion HS II polymerase. The amplicons were purified from gel with the NucleoSpin Gel and PCR Clean-up kit, after which the amplicons were quantified by Qubit and checked for quality on an Agilent 2100 Bioanalyzer. Libraries were sequenced on an Illumina MiSeq using 600-cycle, single-indexed, paired-end runs. Turning to the authors' computational methods: MiXCR version 2.1.12, together with the default MiXCR reference library, was used to align and assemble the TRB reads. A clone was defined by each unique CDR3 nucleotide sequence, and the analysis included only productive sequences with two or more reads. Repertoire diversity was assessed with alpha-parameterized diversity profiles (alpha 0 to 5), including the Shannon (alpha 1) and Simpson (alpha 2) indices, which were computed with an R script. Combinatorial TRB VJ usage was computed with the tcR package and compared between cohorts by principal component analysis with ade4. GLIPH clustering of TCRbeta CDR3s was carried out on cohort pairs matched by age and read depth, and cluster frequencies were compared by Wilcoxon test. TCRdb reprocessed the sequencing reads and holds a single record per CDR3 protein sequence, with no DNA. TCRdb's processing, not the authors', yielded these V and J calls. This sample's listing comprises around 8,000 distinct CDR3 sequences. The biggest ten clones account for 5% to 6.5% of the sample.

Study-wide findings and limitations: TRB repertoire shifts, with less even repertoires observed in secondary cytopenia and CLL, were mostly attributed to lymphoma bias rather than autoimmunity. Healthy donors showed approximately 3.2-fold more exclusive TRB clusters than active autoimmune hepatitis patients, consistent with an autoimmunity-wide signature. The T cell clusters were only ever defined in silico, so experimental validation of their functional role was still needed. In the comparison of secondary cytopenia with CLL, the cluster-lack signature was not observed, apparently because the dominant lymphoma-associated repertoire masked the signature. GLIPH suggested that primary autoimmune cytopenia patients lacked physiological T cell clusters: 51 clusters were exclusive to healthy donors versus under 20 exclusive to patients.

From cysteine to phenylalanine, the CDR3 is 16 amino acids long. No DNA sequence was recorded. This clonotype qualifies as medium-sized (0.01 to 0.1%) by its frequency, with no count on file. The specificity of this receptor is unknown. For each sample, TRB amplification used about 0.25 ug of peripheral blood genomic DNA, equal to 35,000 to 45,000 genome equivalents. The sequence derives from a human donor with an autoimmune cytopenia or autoimmune hepatitis (not recorded which). Material for sequencing was peripheral blood. The chain uses TRBV12-3 or TRBV12-4 and TRBJ2-3; lacking DNA, the TRBD2 call made by TCRdb goes unchecked. This receptor carries the CDR3 CASSFLGTSDTDTQYF.